The following is a T cell receptor (beta chain) sequence with its context. This clonotype was counted between two and nine times. Its specific antigen is unknown. There are no base qualities to consult, and no much larger clone falls within one base. These data come from a study of T cells in Graves' hyperthyroidism and ophthalmopathy (dated by TCRdb to about 2019). About the full investigation: Peripheral blood samples were taken at the time of initial diagnosis, prior to any treatment. TCR V-J signatures able to tell the groups apart were searched for in a discovery cohort of some 100 patients, of whom more than 40 had Graves' ophthalmopathy and about 60 had stable Graves' hyperthyroidism. Prospective prediction of ophthalmopathy was tested in an independent validation cohort consisting of under 20 hyperthyroidism patients and approximately 16 patients who later progressed to ophthalmopathy. For training and testing, the roughly 97 patients in the discovery cohort were randomly divided in a 7:3 ratio. In six Graves' hyperthyroidism patients, the study also compared T-cell repertoires from thyroid tissue with T-cell repertoires from blood. Once sampling was done, hyperthyroidism patients were given methimazole at a starting dose of 30 mg daily, whereas ophthalmopathy patients were given high-dose intravenous methylprednisolone. The paper describes TCR Vbeta CDR3 sequencing of 120 to 150 peripheral blood samples, made up of 43 ophthalmopathy patients, 70 to 80 hyperthyroidism patients and 17 progressor patients.

In the ophthalmopathy patients, disease was moderately to severely active, with a Clinical Activity Score of 3 or more, a NOSPECS grade of 4 or more, and a duration of less than 3 months. Patients with uncontrolled infections, other autoimmune diseases, pregnancy or lactation were excluded. Diagnoses were based on clinical symptoms, serum thyroxine and TRAb, thyroid ultrasound and orbital computed tomography. PBMCs were isolated from 7.5 to 10 ml of fresh peripheral blood by Ficoll-Paque density gradient centrifugation. Total RNA was extracted with Trizol reagent, and quality was checked on an Agilent 2100 Bioanalyzer. The paper as a whole reports these results and caveats: Most expanded thyroid clonotypes (frequency above 0.001) were also detected in blood, suggesting blood repertoires may reflect thyroid immune responses. During validation, the model predicted progression to ophthalmopathy a median of about 6.5 months ahead of onset, with around 65% sensitivity and 72% to 80% specificity. Ophthalmopathy was separated from stable hyperthyroidism by a 13 V-J signature model, with 87.88% sensitivity and roughly 81% specificity obtained in cross-validation and 80%/75% obtained in testing. Sample size was not statistically predetermined, and investigators were not blinded to group allocation.

The CDR3 contains 12 residues, cysteine and phenylalanine counted. CDR3 DNA is the only sequence kept; it has 36 bases, read in frame from the first base. Based on the germline V gene (reference sequence), the CDR1 and CDR2 sequences are DFQATT and SNEGSKA. V ends up 6 bases short and J 8 bases short, with an unmatched junction base count of 7. TCR beta CDR3 regions were amplified from RNA transcripts. The first round of RT-PCR for the TCR CDR3 was performed with the HTBI primer set and the Qiagen OneStep RT-PCR kit. The libraries were constructed in a second round of multiplex PCR and then size-selected and purified. Sequencing of the libraries was done on an Illumina HiSeq2000 using paired-end 100 bp reads. In the authors' own workflow: Raw data were processed with SOAPnuke, discarding reads with adapters, uncalled bases, mean Phred below 15, or no exact constant-primer or identifier match. High-quality paired reads were merged with COPE v1.2.5, and unique nucleotide sequences were defined as clonotypes. MiTCR v1.1 was used to align clonotypes to the IMGT TRBV, TRBD and TRBJ reference segments. The analysis included only V-J combinations with a frequency above 0.0001, which together covered around 99% of the repertoires. The TCS score was defined as F50 (clonal expansion) divided by E x V (chaos), with BLOSUM62-based TCRdist calculated between CDR3 peptides within each V-J. Welch's t-statistics and random forest reduced roughly 540 V-J features to 13, which were used in a naive Bayes classifier (R e1071). TCRdb cleaned the public reads at Q25 with fastp, built clones with MiXCR and kept in-frame beta chains. Identical CDR3 proteins give one entry, which carries the most common genes and DNA. TCRdb's processing, not the authors', yielded these V and J calls. This sample is represented by 500,000 to 600,000 distinct CDR3 sequences; about 20% of them were singletons. 40% to 50% of the sample comes from the top ten.

This TCR was sampled from a man aged 40-50 years with Graves' ophthalmopathy. The chain is assembled from TRBV20-1 and TRBJ1-2, with 9 bases in between that match TRBD1. The specimen was blood. The CDR3 sequence is CSAPGQGYGYTF. The DNA sequence is TGCAGTGCCCCCGGACAGGGGTACGGCTACACCTTC.